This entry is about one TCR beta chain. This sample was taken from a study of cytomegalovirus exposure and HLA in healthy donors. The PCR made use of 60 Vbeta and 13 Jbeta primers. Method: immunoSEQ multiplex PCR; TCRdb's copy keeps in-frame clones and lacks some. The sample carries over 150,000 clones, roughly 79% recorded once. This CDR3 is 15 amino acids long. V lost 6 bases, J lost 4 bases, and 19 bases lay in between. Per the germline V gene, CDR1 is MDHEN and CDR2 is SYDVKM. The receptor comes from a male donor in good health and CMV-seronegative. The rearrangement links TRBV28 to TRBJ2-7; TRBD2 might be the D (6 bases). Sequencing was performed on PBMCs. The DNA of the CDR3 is TGTGCCAGCAGCCCACTAGCTCTACCTAGGTACGAGCAGTACTTC. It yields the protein CASSPLALPRYEQYF.